This TCR beta chain was sequenced in a study of human T cells and chemical hapten exposure. Overall study context: Sensitization was performed using 2% DPC on a 2 cm by 2 cm upper inner arm skin site.

Individual cDNA molecules received unique molecular identifiers in the library. One entry per CDR3 protein results from TCRdb running MiXCR on the RACE reads. This table has 340,000 or so distinct CDR3 sequences, around 7% appearing once. Time point defined: patch test 1, 2 weeks after DPC sensitization. Treatment given: therapeutic diphenylcyclopropenone sensitization with weekly scalp DPC. There are a few counts of this clonotype. Its antigen is not identified. Study-level points and caveats: Expanded TCRs made up significantly more big CDR3 similarity clusters than controls did. Sensitizing with DPC caused no change in TCRs above 1 in 1000 frequency.

The CDR3 sequence is 14 residues long. Looked up from germline, CDR1 is SGHRS and CDR2 is YFSETQ. V lost 0 bases, J lost 1 base, and 7 bases lay in between. The V and J genes are TRBV5-1 and TRBJ1-1; unclear D gene. The sequence was collected from a woman under 30 with alopecia areata. Some clones in this sample may be carry-over from other donors' samples. Sequenced material: whole blood, taken in connection with sensitization to the hapten diphenylcyclopropenone (DPC). CDR3 coding DNA: TGCGCCAGCAGCTTGGACGCGAAGAACACTGAAGCTTTCTTT. As protein: CASSLDAKNTEAFF.